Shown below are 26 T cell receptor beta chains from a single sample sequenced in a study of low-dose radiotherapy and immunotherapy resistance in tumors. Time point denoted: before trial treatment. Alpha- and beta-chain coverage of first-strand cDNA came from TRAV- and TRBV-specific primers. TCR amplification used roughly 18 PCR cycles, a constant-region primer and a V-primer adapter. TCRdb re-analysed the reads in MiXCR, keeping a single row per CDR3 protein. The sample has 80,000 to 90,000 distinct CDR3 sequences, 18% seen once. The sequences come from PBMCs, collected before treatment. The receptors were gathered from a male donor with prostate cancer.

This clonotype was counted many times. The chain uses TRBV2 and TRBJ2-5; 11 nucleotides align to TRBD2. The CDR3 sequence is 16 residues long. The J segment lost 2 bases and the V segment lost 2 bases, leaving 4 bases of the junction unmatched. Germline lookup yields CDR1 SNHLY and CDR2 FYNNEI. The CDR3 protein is CASSESLAGGQETQYF. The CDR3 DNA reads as TGTGCCAGCAGTGAAAGCCTAGCGGGGGGACAAGAGACCCAGTACTTC.

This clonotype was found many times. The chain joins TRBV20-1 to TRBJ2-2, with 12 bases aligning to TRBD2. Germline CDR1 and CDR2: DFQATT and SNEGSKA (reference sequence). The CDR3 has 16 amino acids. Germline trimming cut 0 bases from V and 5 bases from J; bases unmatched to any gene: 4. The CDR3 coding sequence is TGCAGTGCTAGAGATGCTGGACTAGCGGGGACCGGGGAGCTGTTTTTT. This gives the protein CSARDAGLAGTGELFF.

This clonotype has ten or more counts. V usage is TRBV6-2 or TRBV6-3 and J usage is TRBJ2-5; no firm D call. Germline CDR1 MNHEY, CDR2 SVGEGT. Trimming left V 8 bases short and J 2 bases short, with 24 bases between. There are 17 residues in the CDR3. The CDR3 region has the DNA TGTGCCAGCCTTAGGGTTGTGCAGGTTAAGTTTCAAGAGACCCAGTACTTC. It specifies CASLRVVQVKFQETQYF.

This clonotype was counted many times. CDR3 bases: TGCGCCAGCTCCAACCTTCCCAGGGGAATGAATTCACCCCTCCACTTT. It translates to CASSNLPRGMNSPLHF. The chain uses TRBV10-2 and TRBJ1-6; D perhaps matches TRBD1 (6 bases). Germline V gene lookup returns CDR1 WSHSY and CDR2 SAAADI. The V end was cut by 8 bases, the J end by 7 bases, with 21 bases between. The CDR3 covers 16 residues.

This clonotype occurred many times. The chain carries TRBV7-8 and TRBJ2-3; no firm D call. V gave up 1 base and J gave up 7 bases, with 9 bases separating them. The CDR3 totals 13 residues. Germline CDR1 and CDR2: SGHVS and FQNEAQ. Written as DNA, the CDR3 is TGTGCCAGCAGCTTAGAAGGCCTCCATACGCAGTATTTT. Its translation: CASSLEGLHTQYF.

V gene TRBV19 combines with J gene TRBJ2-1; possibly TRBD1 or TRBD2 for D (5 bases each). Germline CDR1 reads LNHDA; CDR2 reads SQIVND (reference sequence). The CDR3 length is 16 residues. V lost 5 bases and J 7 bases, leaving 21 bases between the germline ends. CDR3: CASSESSGRGRNEQFF. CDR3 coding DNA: TGTGCCAGTAGTGAATCATCAGGCCGGGGACGGAATGAGCAGTTCTTC.

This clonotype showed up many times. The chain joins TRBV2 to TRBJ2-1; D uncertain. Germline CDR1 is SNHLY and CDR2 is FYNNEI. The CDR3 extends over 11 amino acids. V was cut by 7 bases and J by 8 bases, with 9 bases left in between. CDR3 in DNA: TGTGCCAGCAAGATAGAGGATGAGCAGTTCTTC. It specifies CASKIEDEQFF.

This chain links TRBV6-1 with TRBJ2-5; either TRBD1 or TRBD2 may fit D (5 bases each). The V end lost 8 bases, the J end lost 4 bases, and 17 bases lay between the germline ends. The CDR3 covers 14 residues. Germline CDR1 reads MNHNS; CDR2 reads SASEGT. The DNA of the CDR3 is TGTGCCAGCGACGGGACGCCCAAGGGAGAGACCCAGTACTTC. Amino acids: CASDGTPKGETQYF.

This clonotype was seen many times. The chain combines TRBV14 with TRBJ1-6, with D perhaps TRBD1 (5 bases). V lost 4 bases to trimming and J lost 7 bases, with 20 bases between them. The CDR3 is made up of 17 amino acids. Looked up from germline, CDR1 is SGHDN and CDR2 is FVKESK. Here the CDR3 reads CASSPQRAGASNSPLHF. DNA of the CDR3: TGTGCCAGCAGCCCCCAAAGGGCTGGGGCGTCAAATTCACCCCTCCACTTT. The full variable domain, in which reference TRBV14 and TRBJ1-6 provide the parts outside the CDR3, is EAGVTQFPSHSVIEKGQTVTLRCDPISGHDNLYWYRRVMGKEIKFLLHFVKESKQDESGMPNNRFLAERTGGTYSTLKVQPAELEDSGVYFCASSPQRAGASNSPLHFGNGTRLTVT.

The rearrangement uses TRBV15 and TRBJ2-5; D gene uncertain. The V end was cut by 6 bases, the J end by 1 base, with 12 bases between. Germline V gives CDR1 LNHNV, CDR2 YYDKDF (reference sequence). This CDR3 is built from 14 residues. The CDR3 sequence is CATSNGRLQETQYF. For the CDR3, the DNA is TGTGCCACCAGTAACGGACGACTCCAAGAGACCCAGTACTTC.

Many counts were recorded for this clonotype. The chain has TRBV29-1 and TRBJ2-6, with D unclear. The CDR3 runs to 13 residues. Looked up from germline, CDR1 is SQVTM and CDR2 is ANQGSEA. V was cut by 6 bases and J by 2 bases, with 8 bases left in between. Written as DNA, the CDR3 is TGCAGCGTACACAGAACTGGGGCCAACGTCCTGACTTTC. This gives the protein CSVHRTGANVLTF.

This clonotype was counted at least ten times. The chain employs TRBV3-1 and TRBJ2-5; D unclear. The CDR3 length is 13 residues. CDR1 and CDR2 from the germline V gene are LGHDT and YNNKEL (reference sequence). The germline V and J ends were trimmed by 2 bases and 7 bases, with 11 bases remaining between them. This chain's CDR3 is CASSQQADGTQYF. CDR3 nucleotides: TGTGCCAGCAGCCAACAGGCCGACGGGACCCAGTACTTC.

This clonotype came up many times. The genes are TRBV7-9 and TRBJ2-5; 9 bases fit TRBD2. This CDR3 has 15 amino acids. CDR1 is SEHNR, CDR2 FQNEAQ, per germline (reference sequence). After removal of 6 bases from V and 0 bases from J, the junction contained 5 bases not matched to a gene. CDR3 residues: CASSPTSGHQETQYF. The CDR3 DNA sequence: TGTGCCAGCAGTCCGACTAGCGGACACCAAGAGACCCAGTACTTC.

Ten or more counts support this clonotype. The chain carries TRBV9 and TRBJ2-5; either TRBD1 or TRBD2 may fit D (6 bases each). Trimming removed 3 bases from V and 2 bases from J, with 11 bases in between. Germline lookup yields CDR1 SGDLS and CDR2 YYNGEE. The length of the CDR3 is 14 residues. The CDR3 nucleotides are TGTGCCAGCAGCGACGGGGGCTGGCAAGAGACCCAGTACTTC. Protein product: CASSDGGWQETQYF.

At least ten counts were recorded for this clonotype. In DNA, the CDR3 is TGTGCCAGCAGCTTAGGAGGGACAGTCCAAGAGACCCAGTACTTC. This encodes CASSLGGTVQETQYF. The chain is built from TRBV11-2 and TRBJ2-5, with 7 positions matching TRBD1. Germline CDR1 SGHAT, CDR2 FQNNGV. The CDR3 spans 15 residues. V shed 1 base and J 1 base; nucleotides not matched to a gene: 3.

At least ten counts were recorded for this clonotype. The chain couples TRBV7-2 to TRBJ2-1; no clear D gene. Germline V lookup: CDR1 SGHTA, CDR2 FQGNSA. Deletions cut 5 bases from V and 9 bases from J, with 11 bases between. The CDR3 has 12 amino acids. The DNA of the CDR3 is TGTGCCAGCAGCCCCCAGAGGAGTGAGCAGTTCTTC. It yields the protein CASSPQRSEQFF.

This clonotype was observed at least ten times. The CDR3 spells CSVDGRDGYNEQFF. The DNA of the CDR3 is TGCAGCGTTGACGGCCGGGACGGATACAATGAGCAGTTCTTC. The chain combines TRBV29-1 with TRBJ2-1; either TRBD1 or TRBD2 may supply D (5 bases each). CDR1 and CDR2 from the germline V gene are SQVTM and ANQGSEA. V was clipped by 3 bases and J by 4 bases, with 13 bases between them. This CDR3 has 14 amino acids.

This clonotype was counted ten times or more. The CDR3 DNA is TGTGCCAGCAGTAAAAGGGGAGGAGGCGAAAAACTGTTTTTT. Its translation is CASSKRGGGEKLFF. The chain recombines TRBV12-3 or TRBV12-4 with TRBJ1-4, with D possibly TRBD1 on 5 matching bases. The CDR3 is 14 amino acids. V was trimmed by 5 bases and J by 8 bases, leaving 15 bases between them.

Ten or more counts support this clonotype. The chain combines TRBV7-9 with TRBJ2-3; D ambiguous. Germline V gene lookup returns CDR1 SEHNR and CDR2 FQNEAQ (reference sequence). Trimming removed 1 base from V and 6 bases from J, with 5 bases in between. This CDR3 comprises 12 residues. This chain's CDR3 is CASSLVGDTQYF. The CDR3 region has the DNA TGTGCCAGCAGCTTAGTGGGGGATACGCAGTATTTT.

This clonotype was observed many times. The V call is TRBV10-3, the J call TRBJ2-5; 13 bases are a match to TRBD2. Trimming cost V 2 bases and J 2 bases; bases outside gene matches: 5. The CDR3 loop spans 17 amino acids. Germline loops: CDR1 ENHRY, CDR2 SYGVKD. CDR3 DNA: TGTGCCATCAGTGAGAGGACTAGCGGGGGAAAACAAGAGACCCAGTACTTC. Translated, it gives CAISERTSGGKQETQYF.

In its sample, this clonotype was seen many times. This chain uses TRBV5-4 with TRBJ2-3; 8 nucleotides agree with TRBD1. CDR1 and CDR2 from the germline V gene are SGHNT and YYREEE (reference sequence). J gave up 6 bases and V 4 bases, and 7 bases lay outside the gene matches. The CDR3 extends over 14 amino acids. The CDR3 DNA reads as TGTGCCAGCAGCCAGGACAGGGATGGGGATACGCAGTATTTT. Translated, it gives CASSQDRDGDTQYF. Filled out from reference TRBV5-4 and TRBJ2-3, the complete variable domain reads ETGVTQSPTHLIKTRGQQVTLRCSSQSGHNTVSWYQQALGQGPQFIFQYYREEENGRGNFPPRFSGLQFPNYSSELNVNALELDDSALYLCASSQDRDGDTQYFGPGTRLTVL.

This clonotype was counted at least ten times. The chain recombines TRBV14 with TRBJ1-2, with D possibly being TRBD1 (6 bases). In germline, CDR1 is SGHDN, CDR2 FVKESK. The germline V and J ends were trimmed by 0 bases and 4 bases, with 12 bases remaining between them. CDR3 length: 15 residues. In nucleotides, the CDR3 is TGTGCCAGCAGCCAAGAGTCGGAAGGGGGCTATGGCTACACCTTC. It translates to CASSQESEGGYGYTF. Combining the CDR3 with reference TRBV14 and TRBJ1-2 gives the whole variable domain EAGVTQFPSHSVIEKGQTVTLRCDPISGHDNLYWYRRVMGKEIKFLLHFVKESKQDESGMPNNRFLAERTGGTYSTLKVQPAELEDSGVYFCASSQESEGGYGYTFGSGTRLTVV.

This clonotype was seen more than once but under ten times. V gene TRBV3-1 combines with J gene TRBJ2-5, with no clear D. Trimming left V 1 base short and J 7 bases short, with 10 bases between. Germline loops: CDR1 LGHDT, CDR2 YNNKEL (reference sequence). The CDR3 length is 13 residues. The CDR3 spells CASSQGEFPTQYF. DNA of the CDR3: TGTGCCAGCAGCCAAGGGGAATTCCCGACCCAGTACTTC.

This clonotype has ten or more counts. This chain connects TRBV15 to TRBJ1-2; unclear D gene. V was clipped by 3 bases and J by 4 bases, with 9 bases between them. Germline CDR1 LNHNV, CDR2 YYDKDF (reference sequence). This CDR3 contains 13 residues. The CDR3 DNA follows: TGTGCCACCAGCAGTGGGCAGACCTATGGCTACACCTTC. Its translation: CATSSGQTYGYTF.

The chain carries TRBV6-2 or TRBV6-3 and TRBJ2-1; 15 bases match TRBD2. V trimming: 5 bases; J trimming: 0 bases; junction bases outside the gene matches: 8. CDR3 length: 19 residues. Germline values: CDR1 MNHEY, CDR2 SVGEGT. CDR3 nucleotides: TGTGCCAGCAGTCCCGGGACTAGCGGGGGGAAGAGCTCCTACAATGAGCAGTTCTTC. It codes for CASSPGTSGGKSSYNEQFF.

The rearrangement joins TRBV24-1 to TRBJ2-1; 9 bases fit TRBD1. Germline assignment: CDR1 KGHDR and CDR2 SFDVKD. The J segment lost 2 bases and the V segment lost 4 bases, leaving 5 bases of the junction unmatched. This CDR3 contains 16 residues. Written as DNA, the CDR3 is TGTGCCACCAGTGACTCCAGGACAGGGGCCTACAATGAGCAGTTCTTC. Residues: CATSDSRTGAYNEQFF.